This TCR beta chain is drawn from a study of T cells expressing NK-cell markers. Study summary: From sorted CD3+CD56+NKG2C+, CD3+CD56+NKG2C- and CD3+CD56-NKG2C+ T cells came the TCR beta repertoires.

Overall study results and limits: Evidence did not settle whether expanded NKG2C+ T cell clones targeted HCMV. As a fraction of CD8+ T cells, dominant NKG2C+ clonotypes reached about 1.0-7.5% in six or seven donors.

CDR1 is LGHDT and CDR2 is YNNKEL in the germline V gene (reference sequence). The length of the CDR3 is 17 residues. What made the TCR beta cDNA was 5'RACE template switching with UMIs. Following a re-call of the 5' RACE reads, TCRdb has one entry per CDR3 protein and lacks DNA. The table for this sample gives 150,000 to 160,000 distinct CDR3 sequences. A word on this clonotype: Antigen unknown.

This TCR was recovered from a woman in her forties or fifties in good health. The sample consisted of blood T cells: a sorted CD56 or NKG2C T cell subset, CD4+ or CD8+ T cells, or bulk PBMC T cells (not recorded which). The gene calls are TRBV3-1 and TRBJ2-1; with no DNA, the TCRdb D assignment of TRBD2 cannot be verified. The CDR3 sequence: CASSQEGSWSSYNEQFF.